This TCR beta chain derives from a study of tumor-infiltrating lymphocytes in primary liver carcinoma. Study-level background: Every patient in the cohort had a primary liver carcinoma. That carcinoma was treated by surgical resection.

Germline DNA was also extracted, and blood RNA derived from unsorted whole blood. Findings of the study overall: Tumor tissue displayed a significantly greater top-250-clone fraction than blood (p = 0.039). Left bulk and unsorted, the samples did not allow CD4+ and CD8+ repertoires to be compared. Researchers found tumor-adjacent and tumor-blood pairs overlapped less than tumor region pairs.

The template, roughly 0.45 ug total RNA, yielded TCR beta cDNA made with a constant-region primer. Library construction for TCR beta comprised three nested multiplex PCR rounds performed with slightly modified ARM-PCR. In the first two PCR rounds, TRBV1-TRBV30 forward primers were paired with a C-beta reverse primer, and each round lasted around 10 cycles. TCRdb redid the calling of the multiplex PCR reads with MiXCR, one entry per CDR3 protein. The profile shows under 200,000 distinct CDR3 sequences, less than 65% of them singletons. This clonotype has just one count. What it recognizes is unknown. A much larger clone differs by one base, so this may be a read error. The CDR3 spans 14 residues. Germline CDR1 is ENHRY and CDR2 is SYGVKD.

The receptor comes from a woman aged 55-69 years with primary liver carcinoma and hepatitis B virus infection. The sequenced sample consisted of peripheral blood. The chain is built from TRBV10-3 and TRBJ1-2; a possible D gene is TRBD1 (6 bases). This CDR3 reads CAITRGQGNYGYSF. In DNA, the CDR3 is TGTGCCATCACTCGGGGGCAGGGGAACTATGGCTACTCCTTC.